Listed below are T cell receptor beta chains from one sample, sequenced in a study of CD8 T cells in Susac syndrome. TCRdb recomputed calls from the immunoSEQ multiplex PCR reads with MiXCR, one row per CDR3 protein. Of more than 95,000 distinct CDR3 sequences in the sample, just under 95% were seen once. Source material: CD8+ T cells from PBMCs. These receptor sequences come from a human donor with Susac syndrome. Both conserved end residues are part of each CDR3. D genes are given only for firm matches. Expanded clones are given a class, and other clones once, few, many or no size at all.

J gene: TRBJ2-7; V gene: TRBV9; D gene: .; clone size: .; CDR3 protein: CASSASAAGAYEQYF; CDR3 DNA: TGTGCCAGCAGCGCCTCCGCGGCAGGGGCCTACGAGCAGTACTTC
J gene: TRBJ1-3; V gene: TRBV20-1; D gene: .; clone size: once; CDR3 protein: CSAKSGSGNTIYF; CDR3 DNA: TGCAGTGCTAAGAGCGGCTCTGGAAACACCATATATTTT
J gene: TRBJ2-7; V gene: TRBV20-1; D gene: TRBD2; clone size: .; CDR3 protein: CSARSGTSGTYEQYF; CDR3 DNA: TGCAGTGCTCGGTCAGGGACTAGCGGCACCTACGAGCAGTACTTC
J gene: TRBJ2-7; V gene: TRBV29-1; D gene: .; clone size: .; CDR3 protein: CSACIVGGYEQYF; CDR3 DNA: TGCAGCGCTTGTATTGTGGGGGGATACGAGCAGTACTTC
J gene: TRBJ2-2; V gene: TRBV4-2; D gene: .; clone size: .; CDR3 protein: CASSQGDSHTGELFF; CDR3 DNA: TGTGCCAGCAGCCAAGGGGACTCCCACACCGGGGAGCTGTTTTTT
J gene: TRBJ2-1; V gene: TRBV6-2/TRBV6-3; D gene: TRBD2; clone size: .; CDR3 protein: CASSSQLAGYNEQFF; CDR3 DNA: TGTGCCAGCAGCTCCCAATTAGCGGGTTACAATGAGCAGTTCTTC
J gene: TRBJ1-1; V gene: TRBV11-2; D gene: .; clone size: .; CDR3 protein: CASSFDVGYTEAFF; CDR3 DNA: TGTGCCAGCAGCTTTGATGTGGGATACACTGAAGCTTTCTTT
J gene: TRBJ2-2; V gene: TRBV5-6; D gene: TRBD2; clone size: .; CDR3 protein: CASSPRLAGVTGELFF; CDR3 DNA: TGTGCCAGCAGCCCACGACTAGCGGGAGTTACCGGGGAGCTGTTTTTT
J gene: TRBJ2-2; V gene: TRBV13; D gene: TRBD2; clone size: .; CDR3 protein: CASSFGRAGGDTGELFF; CDR3 DNA: TGTGCCAGCAGCTTTGGAAGGGCGGGAGGAGACACCGGGGAGCTGTTTTTT
J gene: TRBJ2-5; V gene: TRBV12-3/TRBV12-4; D gene: .; clone size: .; CDR3 protein: CASSPPERTQYF; CDR3 DNA: TGTGCCAGCAGTCCACCCGAGAGGACCCAGTACTTC
J gene: TRBJ2-1; V gene: TRBV4-2; D gene: .; clone size: .; CDR3 protein: CASRQNPLVVEQFF; CDR3 DNA: TGTGCCAGCAGACAAAACCCCCTCGTGGTCGAGCAGTTCTTC
J gene: TRBJ2-7; V gene: TRBV5-4; D gene: .; clone size: .; CDR3 protein: CASSWAGEQYF; CDR3 DNA: TGTGCCAGCAGCTGGGCCGGGGAGCAGTACTTC
J gene: TRBJ2-5; V gene: TRBV6-5; D gene: TRBD2; clone size: .; CDR3 protein: CASSYSGLAEPQETQYF; CDR3 DNA: TGTGCCAGCAGTTACTCGGGACTAGCGGAGCCACAAGAGACCCAGTACTTC
J gene: TRBJ2-1; V gene: TRBV11-2; D gene: TRBD1; clone size: .; CDR3 protein: CASSFSHRDRGLVEQFF; CDR3 DNA: TGTGCCAGCAGCTTTAGTCACCGGGACAGGGGGCTAGTTGAGCAGTTCTTC
J gene: TRBJ2-1; V gene: TRBV12-3/TRBV12-4; D gene: TRBD2; clone size: .; CDR3 protein: CASSPTSAAPFF; CDR3 DNA: TGTGCCAGCAGCCCGACTAGCGCCGCACCCTTCTTC
J gene: TRBJ1-2; V gene: TRBV19; D gene: .; clone size: .; CDR3 protein: CATSRGSYGYTF; CDR3 DNA: TGTGCCACGTCCAGGGGCTCCTATGGCTACACCTTC
J gene: TRBJ2-7; V gene: TRBV6-8; D gene: .; clone size: .; CDR3 protein: CASSFPLTVSSYEQYF; CDR3 DNA: TGTGCCAGCAGCTTTCCTCTGACAGTCAGCTCCTACGAGCAGTACTTC
J gene: TRBJ1-1; V gene: TRBV27; D gene: .; clone size: .; CDR3 protein: CASSTDSAERSEAFF; CDR3 DNA: TGTGCCAGCAGTACCGATTCAGCGGAGCGATCTGAAGCTTTCTTT
J gene: TRBJ2-7; V gene: TRBV6-6; D gene: .; clone size: .; CDR3 protein: CASSFGGTYEQYF; CDR3 DNA: TGTGCCAGCAGTTTCGGCGGAACCTACGAGCAGTACTTC
J gene: TRBJ1-4; V gene: TRBV29-1; D gene: TRBD1; clone size: .; CDR3 protein: CSTEGQGADNEKLFF; CDR3 DNA: TGCAGCACCGAGGGACAGGGGGCAGATAATGAAAAACTGTTTTTT
J gene: TRBJ1-1; V gene: TRBV4-3; D gene: .; clone size: .; CDR3 protein: CASSQDFESEAFF; CDR3 DNA: TGCGCCAGCAGCCAAGATTTTGAGTCTGAAGCTTTCTTT
J gene: TRBJ2-1; V gene: TRBV5-6; D gene: .; clone size: .; CDR3 protein: CASIPPGANSYNEQFF; CDR3 DNA: TGTGCCAGCATCCCCCCGGGAGCCAACTCCTACAATGAGCAGTTCTTC
J gene: TRBJ2-1; V gene: TRBV7-6; D gene: .; clone size: .; CDR3 protein: CASSLDRSMNEQFF; CDR3 DNA: TGTGCCAGCAGCTTAGACAGGTCTATGAATGAGCAGTTCTTC
J gene: TRBJ2-7; V gene: TRBV7-9; D gene: .; clone size: .; CDR3 protein: CASSELGEQYF; CDR3 DNA: TGTGCCAGCAGCGAGCTCGGCGAGCAGTACTTC
J gene: TRBJ2-5; V gene: TRBV5-6; D gene: .; clone size: once; CDR3 protein: CASSWGAQETQYF; CDR3 DNA: TGTGCCAGCAGCTGGGGGGCCCAAGAGACCCAGTACTTC
J gene: TRBJ1-6; V gene: TRBV6-2/TRBV6-3; D gene: .; clone size: .; CDR3 protein: CASSPGDGDYSPLHF; CDR3 DNA: TGTGCCAGCAGTCCCGGGGATGGAGACTATTCACCCCTCCACTTT
J gene: TRBJ2-1; V gene: TRBV20-1; D gene: TRBD2; clone size: .; CDR3 protein: CSALPPAGGPPGYNEQFF; CDR3 DNA: TGCAGTGCTCTGCCGCCCGCGGGGGGGCCGCCAGGGTACAATGAGCAGTTCTTC
J gene: TRBJ2-7; V gene: TRBV5-1; D gene: .; clone size: .; CDR3 protein: CASSFGRPDYEQYF; CDR3 DNA: TGCGCCAGCAGCTTCGGAAGGCCGGACTACGAGCAGTACTTC
J gene: TRBJ1-1; V gene: TRBV7-8; D gene: .; clone size: .; CDR3 protein: CASSLESQPPRVAFF; CDR3 DNA: TGTGCCAGCAGCTTAGAGTCACAGCCCCCTAGGGTCGCTTTCTTT
J gene: TRBJ2-3; V gene: TRBV5-1; D gene: TRBD2; clone size: .; CDR3 protein: CASSFLLGGGTDTQYF; CDR3 DNA: TGCGCCAGCAGCTTCCTTCTCGGGGGGGGCACAGATACGCAGTATTTT
J gene: TRBJ1-2; V gene: TRBV4-3; D gene: TRBD1; clone size: .; CDR3 protein: CASSPDRGYGYTF; CDR3 DNA: TGCGCCAGCAGTCCTGACAGGGGATACGGCTACACCTTC
J gene: TRBJ2-7; V gene: TRBV7-9; D gene: .; clone size: .; CDR3 protein: CASSSLTVGIYEQYF; CDR3 DNA: TGTGCCAGCAGCTCTCTTACCGTGGGGATTTACGAGCAGTACTTC
J gene: TRBJ2-5; V gene: TRBV5-6; D gene: TRBD2; clone size: .; CDR3 protein: CASSLLAGDIQETQYF; CDR3 DNA: TGTGCCAGCAGCTTACTAGCGGGAGACATCCAAGAGACCCAGTACTTC
J gene: TRBJ1-5; V gene: TRBV7-9; D gene: .; clone size: .; CDR3 protein: CAVVGTRFDQPQHF; CDR3 DNA: TGTGCCGTGGTTGGGACAAGATTTGATCAGCCCCAGCATTTT
J gene: TRBJ1-1; V gene: TRBV6-5; D gene: TRBD1; clone size: .; CDR3 protein: CASSRSRDRAEAFF; CDR3 DNA: TGTGCCAGCAGTCGTTCTCGGGACAGGGCTGAAGCTTTCTTT
J gene: TRBJ2-7; V gene: TRBV7-9; D gene: .; clone size: .; CDR3 protein: CASSLGPGEVPEQYF; CDR3 DNA: TGTGCCAGCAGCTTAGGGCCGGGGGAGGTACCTGAGCAGTACTTC
J gene: TRBJ2-5; V gene: TRBV7-9; D gene: .; clone size: .; CDR3 protein: CASSLERGRETQYF; CDR3 DNA: TGTGCCAGCAGCTTAGAGAGGGGTCGGGAGACCCAGTACTTC
J gene: TRBJ1-1; V gene: TRBV5-1; D gene: .; clone size: .; CDR3 protein: CASATGQTYTEAFF; CDR3 DNA: TGCGCCAGCGCCACAGGACAGACCTACACTGAAGCTTTCTTT
J gene: TRBJ2-7; V gene: TRBV2; D gene: .; clone size: .; CDR3 protein: CASDGDYEQYF; CDR3 DNA: TGTGCCAGCGACGGGGACTACGAGCAGTACTTC
J gene: TRBJ1-4; V gene: TRBV6-2/TRBV6-3; D gene: .; clone size: .; CDR3 protein: CASSYERTDREKLFF; CDR3 DNA: TGTGCCAGCAGTTACGAGCGGACGGATCGAGAAAAACTGTTTTTT
J gene: TRBJ2-7; V gene: TRBV5-1; D gene: .; clone size: .; CDR3 protein: CASSWGLEQYF; CDR3 DNA: TGCGCCAGCAGCTGGGGGCTCGAGCAGTACTTC
J gene: TRBJ1-5; V gene: TRBV19; D gene: .; clone size: .; CDR3 protein: CASQQGVGQPQHF; CDR3 DNA: TGTGCCAGCCAACAGGGTGTAGGTCAGCCCCAGCATTTT
J gene: TRBJ2-1; V gene: TRBV7-3; D gene: .; clone size: .; CDR3 protein: CASSLTRGAGNEQFF; CDR3 DNA: TGTGCCAGCAGCTTAACTCGGGGGGCTGGCAATGAGCAGTTCTTC
J gene: TRBJ1-5; V gene: TRBV20-1; D gene: TRBD1; clone size: .; CDR3 protein: CSAKRTGWDQPQHF; CDR3 DNA: TGCAGTGCCAAGAGGACAGGATGGGATCAGCCCCAGCATTTT
J gene: TRBJ2-1; V gene: TRBV15; D gene: TRBD2; clone size: .; CDR3 protein: CATSNSGRDGNEQFF; CDR3 DNA: TGTGCCACCAGCAACAGCGGGAGGGACGGGAATGAGCAGTTCTTC
J gene: TRBJ2-2; V gene: TRBV7-7; D gene: .; clone size: .; CDR3 protein: CASSLGVAGELFF; CDR3 DNA: TGTGCTAGCAGCTTAGGGGTTGCCGGGGAGCTGTTTTTT
J gene: TRBJ2-3; V gene: TRBV27; D gene: TRBD2; clone size: .; CDR3 protein: CASRYSGGTDTQYF; CDR3 DNA: TGTGCCAGCAGGTATAGCGGGGGCACAGATACGCAGTATTTT
J gene: TRBJ2-7; V gene: TRBV5-1; D gene: .; clone size: .; CDR3 protein: CASSFGQDAPYEQYF; CDR3 DNA: TGCGCCAGCAGCTTTGGGCAGGACGCCCCCTACGAGCAGTACTTC
J gene: TRBJ2-5; V gene: TRBV25-1; D gene: TRBD2; clone size: .; CDR3 protein: CASGRGDEETQYF; CDR3 DNA: TGTGCCAGCGGCCGGGGGGATGAGGAGACCCAGTACTTC
J gene: TRBJ2-7; V gene: TRBV6-5; D gene: .; clone size: .; CDR3 protein: CASSYGFGDEQYF; CDR3 DNA: TGTGCCAGCAGTTATGGCTTTGGGGACGAGCAGTACTTC
J gene: TRBJ1-1; V gene: TRBV5-1; D gene: .; clone size: .; CDR3 protein: CASSSAGYTEAFF; CDR3 DNA: TGCGCCAGCAGCTCCGCGGGGTACACTGAAGCTTTCTTT
J gene: TRBJ2-3; V gene: TRBV19; D gene: .; clone size: .; CDR3 protein: CASSPLNTDTQYF; CDR3 DNA: TGTGCCAGTAGCCCCCTAAACACAGATACGCAGTATTTT
J gene: TRBJ2-7; V gene: TRBV27; D gene: TRBD1; clone size: .; CDR3 protein: CASSLWTGGTYEQYF; CDR3 DNA: TGTGCCAGCAGTTTATGGACAGGGGGTACCTACGAGCAGTACTTC
J gene: TRBJ1-1; V gene: TRBV9; D gene: .; clone size: once; CDR3 protein: CASSSAGHQAFF; CDR3 DNA: TGTGCCAGCAGCTCAGCAGGGCACCAAGCTTTCTTT
J gene: TRBJ2-2; V gene: TRBV24-1; D gene: .; clone size: .; CDR3 protein: CATSGVQNTGELFF; CDR3 DNA: TGTGCCACCAGTGGTGTCCAGAACACCGGGGAGCTGTTTTTT
J gene: TRBJ1-1; V gene: TRBV6-1; D gene: .; clone size: .; CDR3 protein: CASTRTSETEAFF; CDR3 DNA: TGTGCCAGCACGAGGACTTCCGAGACTGAAGCTTTCTTT
J gene: TRBJ2-7; V gene: TRBV19; D gene: TRBD1; clone size: few; CDR3 protein: CASSIGTGVYEQYF; CDR3 DNA: TGTGCCAGTAGTATAGGGACAGGGGTCTACGAGCAGTACTTC
J gene: TRBJ2-7; V gene: TRBV30; D gene: TRBD2; clone size: .; CDR3 protein: CAWSVLAGDYEQYF; CDR3 DNA: TGTGCCTGGAGTGTCCTAGCGGGGGATTACGAGCAGTACTTC
J gene: TRBJ1-4; V gene: TRBV11-2; D gene: .; clone size: .; CDR3 protein: CASSLAGYNEKLFF; CDR3 DNA: TGTGCCAGCAGCTTAGCAGGGTATAATGAAAAACTGTTTTTT
J gene: TRBJ2-1; V gene: TRBV20-1; D gene: TRBD2; clone size: .; CDR3 protein: CSAPAAGRTYNEQFF; CDR3 DNA: TGCAGTGCTCCGGCAGCGGGGAGGACTTACAATGAGCAGTTCTTC